One sample yielded the 31 T cell receptor beta chains listed below, sequenced in a study of T cell responses to AZD1222 COVID-19 vaccine. Profiled with immunoSEQ multiplex PCR; TCRdb holds only in-frame clones, not every one. The table records over 150,000 clones, roughly 94% of them present only once. Sequencing was performed on peripheral blood, taken 28 days after the second AZD1222 dose. The receptors derive from an adult who received the AZD1222 COVID-19 vaccine.

A word on this clone: The junction departs from the called germline gene at one end, perhaps through a read error. This chain uses TRBV7-7 with TRBJ2-5; D ambiguous. The germline V gene encodes CDR1 SSHAT and CDR2 FNYEAQ (reference sequence). This CDR3 has 17 residues. The CDR3: CASSTKGGANRQETQYF. The CDR3 DNA follows: TGTGCTAGCAGTACTAAGGGTGGAGCCAACCGTCAAGAGACCCAGTACTTC.

The chain uses TRBV4-2 and TRBJ1-3, with 10 bases matching TRBD1. The CDR3 is 16 amino acids. Per germline, CDR1 LGHNA and CDR2 YNFKEQ. Trimming removed 0 bases from V and 4 bases from J; junction bases left unmatched: 3. The CDR3 DNA reads TGTGCCAGCAGCCAAGACCGACAGGGGGCGGGAAACACCATATATTTT. This codes for CASSQDRQGAGNTIYF.

The chain has TRBV9 and TRBJ1-1; D is ambiguous. Germline loops: CDR1 SGDLS, CDR2 YYNGEE. V gave up 0 bases and J gave up 6 bases, with 21 bases separating them. The CDR3 extends over 17 amino acids. This chain's CDR3 is CASSVGAGWITESEAFF. CDR3 coding DNA: TGTGCCAGCAGCGTAGGTGCGGGATGGATCACAGAGTCTGAAGCTTTCTTT.

CDR3 sequence (DNA): TGTGCCAGCAGTTCACCCCGGACAGGGGGCGCATCTGGCTACACCTTC. Translating gives CASSSPRTGGASGYTF. This chain links TRBV27 with TRBJ1-2; 11 bases match TRBD1. The V segment lost 4 bases and the J segment 7 bases; nucleotides outside the gene matches: 11. The length of the CDR3 is 16 residues. Germline V lookup: CDR1 MNHEY, CDR2 SMNVEV (reference sequence).

CDR3 sequence: CASTDRITGELFF. The CDR3 DNA reads as TGTGCCAGCACTGACAGAATCACCGGGGAGCTGTTTTTT. The chain carries TRBV19 and TRBJ2-2; possibly TRBD1 for D (5 bases). The length of the CDR3 is 13 residues. V was trimmed by 9 bases and J by 4 bases, leaving 12 bases between them. CDR1 and CDR2 from the germline V gene are LNHDA and SQIVND (reference sequence).

A single count supports this clone. In nucleotides, the CDR3 is TGTGCCAGCAGCCGGGCGGCTAGCGGGGGCCGAAGCTCCTACGAGCAGTACTTC. The encoded protein is CASSRAASGGRSSYEQYF. The chain carries TRBV5-6 and TRBJ2-7, with 10 bases matching TRBD2. The CDR3 runs 18 residues. Germline V lookup: CDR1 SGHDT, CDR2 YYEEEE. The trim removed 4 bases at V and 0 bases at J, leaving 13 bases unmatched.

The chain employs TRBV6-5 and TRBJ1-4; D may be TRBD1 (5 bases). This CDR3 region has 15 residues. Germline CDR1 and CDR2: MNHEY and SVGAGI. V was trimmed by 0 bases and J by 0 bases, leaving 5 bases between them. This CDR3 is CASSYSGATNEKLFF. The CDR3 bases are TGTGCCAGCAGTTACTCAGGGGCAACTAATGAAAAACTGTTTTTT.

The chain combines TRBV7-2 with TRBJ2-1; TRBD2 matches at 7 bases. The CDR3 is 17 amino acids. Trimming cost V 4 bases and J 4 bases; bases outside gene matches: 13. CDR1 and CDR2 (germline): SGHTA, FQGNSA. This CDR3 is CASSYPSGGSGYNEQFF. CDR3 nucleotide sequence: TGTGCCAGCAGCTACCCATCGGGTGGTAGCGGGTACAATGAGCAGTTCTTC. The full variable domain, rest sourced from reference TRBV7-2 and TRBJ2-1, is GAGVSQSPSNKVTEKGKDVELRCDPISGHTALYWYRQSLGQGLEFLIYFQGNSAPDKSGLPSDRFSAERTGGSVSTLTIQRTQQEDSAVYLCASSYPSGGSGYNEQFFGPGTRLTVL.

This chain links TRBV5-6 with TRBJ1-2; D is undetermined. There are 15 residues in the CDR3. Germline V lookup: CDR1 SGHDT, CDR2 YYEEEE. The V and J ends lost 4 bases and 6 bases respectively, with 19 bases between them. Here the CDR3 reads CASSLARASWNGYTF. Here the CDR3 DNA reads TGTGCCAGCAGCCTCGCGAGGGCCTCTTGGAATGGCTACACCTTC.

The rearrangement uses TRBV5-1 and TRBJ1-4, with 7 bases fitting TRBD1. The CDR3 is 16 residues long. Germline loops: CDR1 SGHRS, CDR2 YFSETQ. With 4 bases clipped from V and 1 base from J, the junction kept 7 bases outside the gene matches. The DNA of the CDR3 is TGCGCCAGCAGCCAAAGACAGGGTGGAACTAATGAAAAACTGTTTTTT. It yields the protein CASSQRQGGTNEKLFF.

This clone was recorded once. The rearrangement joins TRBV6-6 to TRBJ2-2, with D uncertain. The ends were cut back, 5 bases at V and 5 bases at J, with 12 bases in the middle. The CDR3 covers 14 residues. Germline assignment: CDR1 MNHNY and CDR2 SVGAGI (reference sequence). The CDR3 DNA reads as TGTGCCAGCAGTCCCCCCGGTGATACCGGGGAGCTGTTTTTT. Its translation is CASSPPGDTGELFF.

J is TRBJ1-1 and V is TRBV5-1, with D possibly TRBD1 on 6 matching bases. Between the trimmed V and J ends, which lost 2 bases and 1 base, there was a span of 9 bases. This CDR3 has 14 residues. Germline V gene lookup returns CDR1 SGHRS and CDR2 YFSETQ. The CDR3 DNA sequence: TGCGCCAGCAGCTTTGGACAGACGAACACTGAAGCTTTCTTT. Its translation: CASSFGQTNTEAFF.

V usage is TRBV15 and J usage is TRBJ2-5; D might be TRBD1 (6 bases). CDR1 is LNHNV, CDR2 YYDKDF, per germline (reference sequence). The ends were cut back, 6 bases at V and 1 base at J, with 9 bases in the middle. The CDR3 loop spans 13 amino acids. DNA for the CDR3: TGTGCCACCAGGACAGGATTCCAAGAGACCCAGTACTTC. Protein sequence: CATRTGFQETQYF.

The J gene is TRBJ2-1, the V gene TRBV3-1 (or the pseudogene TRBV3-2), with 9 bases aligning to TRBD2. The V gene's germline CDR1 is LGHDT and CDR2 YNNKEL (reference sequence). V was pared by 5 bases and J by 5 bases, with 7 bases of the junction left unmatched. This CDR3 is built from 15 residues. The CDR3, as DNA: TGTGCCAGCAGCACCCGGGGACTAGCAGACAATGAGCAGTTCTTC. Encoded protein: CASSTRGLADNEQFF.

The rearrangement uses TRBV27 and TRBJ1-1; tentatively, D is TRBD1 (5 bases). CDR3 size: 13 residues. Germline V gives CDR1 MNHEY, CDR2 SMNVEV (reference sequence). V lost 8 bases, J lost 4 bases, and 14 bases lay in between. The CDR3 protein is CASLRQGGTEAFF. DNA for the CDR3: TGTGCCAGCCTTCGCCAGGGCGGCACTGAAGCTTTCTTT.

This chain joins TRBV6-5 and TRBJ2-1; a possible D gene is TRBD1 (6 bases). Germline loops: CDR1 MNHEY, CDR2 SVGAGI. This CDR3 spans 16 amino acids. The V end lost 0 bases, the J end lost 5 bases, and 14 bases lay between the germline ends. The DNA for the CDR3 is TGTGCCAGCAGTTACTCGAATACAGGGCAAGACAATGAGCAGTTCTTC. Protein sequence: CASSYSNTGQDNEQFF.

The J gene is TRBJ1-2, the V gene TRBV6-5; tentatively, D is TRBD1 (5 bases). V lost 2 bases and J 7 bases, leaving 14 bases between the germline ends. CDR3 length: 14 amino acids. Germline values: CDR1 MNHEY, CDR2 SVGAGI. CDR3 sequence: CASSYARANSGYTF. The CDR3 DNA is TGTGCCAGCAGTTACGCCAGGGCTAACAGTGGCTACACCTTC.

V is TRBV18 and J is TRBJ2-1; D is unresolved. The CDR3 runs 12 residues. Germline assignment: CDR1 KGHSH and CDR2 LQKENI. V shed 3 bases and J shed 7 bases, with 7 bases lying between them. CDR3 protein: CASSPPSNEQFF. The CDR3 nucleotides are TGTGCCAGCTCACCGCCTTCAAATGAGCAGTTCTTC.

The gene calls are TRBV7-2 and TRBJ1-1; perhaps TRBD1 as D (5 bases). Germline lookup yields CDR1 SGHTA and CDR2 FQGNSA. Trimming took 5 bases from V and 3 from J, leaving 19 bases between them. The CDR3 consists of 16 residues. CDR3: CASSPRGGVLDTEAFF. The CDR3 DNA sequence: TGTGCCAGCAGCCCCCGCGGGGGAGTATTAGACACTGAAGCTTTCTTT.

The genes are TRBV7-8 and TRBJ1-1, with D hard to call. The CDR3 contains 13 residues. V lost 0 bases and J 8 bases, leaving 10 bases between the germline ends. CDR1 and CDR2 (germline): SGHVS, FQNEAQ. CDR3 loop: CASSLAAGWEAFF. The CDR3, as DNA: TGTGCCAGCAGCTTAGCAGCGGGGTGGGAAGCTTTCTTT.

J is TRBJ2-6 and V is TRBV30; unclear D gene. Germline values: CDR1 GTSNPN, CDR2 SVGIG (reference sequence). The CDR3 covers 15 residues. Trimming cost V 4 bases and J 0 bases, with 10 bases left between them. The CDR3 loop is CAWILKSSGANVLTF. The CDR3 region has the DNA TGTGCCTGGATCCTGAAATCCTCTGGGGCCAACGTCCTGACTTTC.

The V gene is TRBV3-1 (or the pseudogene TRBV3-2), the J gene TRBJ2-7; 11 positions match TRBD2. Germline CDR1 reads LGHDT; CDR2 reads YNNKEL (reference sequence). The J segment lost 4 bases and the V segment lost 1 base, leaving 3 bases of the junction unmatched. There are 15 residues in the CDR3. The CDR3 nucleotides read TGTGCCAGCAGCCAAGGTGTAGCGGGAGGGTACGAGCAGTACTTC. Translation gives CASSQGVAGGYEQYF.

The CDR3: CASSPVNGPSHEQYF. The CDR3 bases are TGTGCCAGCAGTCCCGTGAACGGACCTTCCCACGAGCAGTACTTC. The rearrangement uses TRBV9 and TRBJ2-7; D gene unclear. CDR3 length equals 15 residues. The V and J ends lost 5 bases and 5 bases respectively, with 20 bases between them. The germline gives CDR1 SGDLS, CDR2 YYNGEE.

The V gene is TRBV7-3, the J gene TRBJ2-7, with 12 bases fitting TRBD1. Germline trimming cut 3 bases from V and 5 bases from J; bases unmatched to any gene: 2. This CDR3 is built from 14 residues. CDR1 is SGHTA, CDR2 FQGTGA, per germline. The CDR3 loop is CASSLGQGADEQYF. In DNA, the CDR3 is TGTGCCAGCAGCTTGGGACAGGGGGCCGACGAGCAGTACTTC.

The chain employs TRBV27 and TRBJ2-1, with 9 bases that match TRBD2. This CDR3 spans 16 amino acids. V gave up 6 bases and J gave up 2 bases; unmatched junction bases: 8. CDR1 and CDR2 from the germline V gene are MNHEY and SMNVEV (reference sequence). As DNA, the CDR3 is TGTGCCAGCAGGCGGGGGGGCCTTATGACCTACAATGAGCAGTTCTTC. Its translation is CASRRGGLMTYNEQFF.

This chain links TRBV6-5 with TRBJ2-1; D perhaps matches TRBD1 (6 bases). This CDR3 region has 15 residues. Germline loops: CDR1 MNHEY, CDR2 SVGAGI. V lost 0 bases and J 7 bases, leaving 13 bases between the germline ends. This CDR3 is CASSYSTRGDNEQFF. CDR3 nucleotide sequence: TGTGCCAGCAGTTACTCGACCAGGGGTGATAATGAGCAGTTCTTC.

This chain's CDR3 is CASSPLQGGNEQFF. For the CDR3, the DNA is TGCGCCAGCAGCCCCTTGCAGGGGGGGAATGAGCAGTTCTTC. V gene TRBV5-1 combines with J gene TRBJ2-1; D possibly uses TRBD1 or TRBD2 (7 bases each). Germline V gives CDR1 SGHRS, CDR2 YFSETQ. This CDR3 has 14 amino acids. Between the trimmed V and J ends, which lost 4 bases and 7 bases, there was a span of 15 bases.

In its sample, this clone was seen many times. The chain joins TRBV24-1 to TRBJ1-5; 7 bases line up with TRBD1. The V segment lost 9 bases and the J segment 4 bases; nucleotides outside the gene matches: 17. Germline CDR1 KGHDR, CDR2 SFDVKD. The CDR3 spans 17 residues. Written as DNA, the CDR3 is TGTGCCACCCGACAGCGTAAAACAGGGGATAGGAATCAGCCCCAGCATTTT. Translation gives CATRQRKTGDRNQPQHF.

This clone was recorded once. The chain has TRBV3-1 (or the pseudogene TRBV3-2) and TRBJ1-1; unclear D gene. The V gene lost 8 bases and the J gene lost 1 base, with 17 bases spanning the gap. Per the germline V gene, CDR1 is LGHDT and CDR2 is YNNKEL (reference sequence). The CDR3 consists of 15 residues. The CDR3 here is CASAKVRQTNTEAFF. The CDR3 nucleotides read TGTGCCAGCGCAAAAGTCCGGCAGACGAACACTGAAGCTTTCTTT.

The rearrangement uses TRBV2 and TRBJ2-3; 13 positions agree with TRBD2. The CDR3 has 15 amino acids. Trimming removed 6 bases from V and 2 bases from J; junction bases left unmatched: 2. Germline-derived CDR1 and CDR2 are SNHLY and FYNNEI. CDR3 sequence (DNA): TGTGCCAGCAGCGGACTAGCGGGGGACACAGATACGCAGTATTTT. Amino acid sequence: CASSGLAGDTDTQYF.

The J gene is TRBJ2-1, the V gene TRBV12-3 or TRBV12-4, with D unclear. Trimming removed 5 bases from V and 10 bases from J, with 12 bases in between. This CDR3 contains 12 residues. CDR3 bases: TGTGCCAGCAGTCCACCCATGGGAGAGCAGTTCTTC. Residues: CASSPPMGEQFF.